This record looks at one T cell receptor beta chain sequence and its context. Original processing notes: Estimated nucleated cell counts came from reference gene primer amplification. Repertoires were generated with immunoSEQ multiplex PCR, while TCRdb's copy carries only in-frame clones and drops some. That table is the source of V, J and clone size, and D and trimming were worked out from the DNA. The data show approximately 100,000 clones, around 94% seen once. The CDR3 contains 16 residues. Germline V gives CDR1 KGHSH, CDR2 LQKENI. V lost 6 bases, J lost 6 bases, and 10 bases stayed unmatched. The data originate from a study of blood T cell repertoires in COVID-19. As for the study in general: Samples came from the United States, Italy and Spain, spanning acute and convalescent COVID-19. PBMCs, B-cell-depleted T cells, or T cells were the source of the cDNA or gDNA that made up the material.

The origin of this receptor is a man in his forties or fifties with active COVID-19. This chain joins TRBV18 and TRBJ2-1; 11 nucleotides align to TRBD2. Sequenced: peripheral blood. The CDR3 sequence: CASSGVLAGGSNEQFF. As DNA, the CDR3 is TGTGCCAGCTCCGGAGTCTTAGCGGGAGGGTCCAATGAGCAGTTCTTC.